This T cell receptor beta chain was sequenced for a study of control samples from healthy donors and cancer patients. The germline V gene has CDR1 SNHLY and CDR2 FYNNEI. CDR3 size: 15 residues. V lost 7 bases and J 1 base, leaving 16 bases between the germline ends. TCRdb's copy holds only in-frame clones and misses some; the assay was immunoSEQ multiplex PCR. The data show roughly 130,000 clones, approximately 86% seen once. The TCR sequence derives from a woman younger than 45 in good health. The chain links TRBV2 to TRBJ2-5; D is uncertain. Source material: blood. CDR3 in amino acids: CASKLDPPPQETQYF. The CDR3 DNA reads as TGTGCCAGCAAACTCGACCCCCCTCCCCAAGAGACCCAGTACTTC.